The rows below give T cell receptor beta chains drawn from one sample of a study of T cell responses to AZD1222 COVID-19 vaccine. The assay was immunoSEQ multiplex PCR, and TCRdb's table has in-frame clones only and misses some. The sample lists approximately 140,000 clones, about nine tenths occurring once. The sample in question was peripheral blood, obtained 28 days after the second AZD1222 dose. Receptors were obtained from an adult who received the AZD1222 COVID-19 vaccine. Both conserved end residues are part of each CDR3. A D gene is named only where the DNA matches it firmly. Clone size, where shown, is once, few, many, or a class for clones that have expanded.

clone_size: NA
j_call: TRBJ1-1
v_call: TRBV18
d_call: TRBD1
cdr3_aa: CASSLDRGDTEAFF
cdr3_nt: TGTGCCAGCTCCCTGGACAGGGGAGACACTGAAGCTTTCTTT

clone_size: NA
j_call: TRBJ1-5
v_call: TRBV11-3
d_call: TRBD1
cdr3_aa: CASSLDPRDRGIQPQHF
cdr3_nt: TGTGCCAGCAGCTTAGATCCTCGTGACAGGGGAATCCAGCCCCAGCATTTT

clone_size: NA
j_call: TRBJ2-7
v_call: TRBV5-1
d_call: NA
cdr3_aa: CASSSSGFTGEQYF
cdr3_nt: TGCGCCAGCAGCTCTTCAGGGTTTACTGGCGAGCAGTACTTC

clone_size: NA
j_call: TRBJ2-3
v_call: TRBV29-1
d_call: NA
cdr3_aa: CSVVRGSQFSDTQYF
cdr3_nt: TGCAGCGTTGTTCGGGGCAGTCAGTTTTCGGATACGCAGTATTTT

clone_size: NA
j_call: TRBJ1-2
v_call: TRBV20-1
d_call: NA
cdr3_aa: CSARIVDGYTF
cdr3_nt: TGCAGTGCTAGAATTGTGGATGGCTACACCTTC

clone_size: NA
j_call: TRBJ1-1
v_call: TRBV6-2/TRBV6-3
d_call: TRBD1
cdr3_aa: CASSSNRGSNTEAFF
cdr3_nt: TGTGCCAGCAGTTCTAACAGGGGCTCGAACACTGAAGCTTTCTTT

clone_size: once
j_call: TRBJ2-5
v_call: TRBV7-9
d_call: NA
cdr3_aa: CASSPGALETQYF
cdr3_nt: TGTGCCAGCAGCCCCGGGGCCCTGGAGACCCAGTACTTC

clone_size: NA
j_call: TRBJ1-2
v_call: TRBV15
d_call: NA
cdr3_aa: CATSRDRAPQRYGYTF
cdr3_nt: TGTGCCACCAGCAGAGATAGGGCACCTCAACGCTATGGCTACACCTTC

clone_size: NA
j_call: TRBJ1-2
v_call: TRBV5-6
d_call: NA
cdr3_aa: CASSPSARENYGYTF
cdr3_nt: TGTGCCAGCTCCCCCTCCGCCCGGGAAAACTATGGCTACACCTTC

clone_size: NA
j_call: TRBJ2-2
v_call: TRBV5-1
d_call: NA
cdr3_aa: CASSLDGTTGELFF
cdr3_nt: TGCGCCAGCAGCTTGGATGGGACCACCGGGGAGCTGTTTTTT

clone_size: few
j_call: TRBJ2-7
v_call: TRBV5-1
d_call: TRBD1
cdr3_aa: CASSGGQGAHEQYF
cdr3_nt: TGCGCCAGCAGCGGGGGACAGGGGGCACACGAGCAGTACTTC

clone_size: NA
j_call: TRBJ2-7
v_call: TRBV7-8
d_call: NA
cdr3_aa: CASSLGGVSYEQYF
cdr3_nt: TGTGCCAGCAGCTTAGGGGGAGTGTCCTACGAGCAGTACTTC

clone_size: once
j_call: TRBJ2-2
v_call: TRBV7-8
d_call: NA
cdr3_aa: CASSLVSNTGELFF
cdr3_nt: TGTGCCAGCAGCTTAGTTAGTAACACCGGGGAGCTGTTTTTT

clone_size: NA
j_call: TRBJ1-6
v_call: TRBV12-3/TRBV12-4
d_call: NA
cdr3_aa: CASSLTGDSPLHF
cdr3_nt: TGTGCCAGCAGTTTGACCGGGGATTCACCCCTCCACTTT

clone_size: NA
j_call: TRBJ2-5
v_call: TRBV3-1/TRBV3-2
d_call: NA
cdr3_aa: CASSLAREQETQYF
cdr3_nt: TGTGCCAGCAGCCTAGCCAGGGAACAAGAGACCCAGTACTTC

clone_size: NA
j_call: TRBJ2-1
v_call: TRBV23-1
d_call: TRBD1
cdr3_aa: CASSQEDRAYNEQFF
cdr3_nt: TGCGCCAGCAGCCAGGAGGACAGGGCCTACAATGAGCAGTTCTTC

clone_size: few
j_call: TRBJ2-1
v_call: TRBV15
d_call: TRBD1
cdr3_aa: CATSGRTGGNEQFF
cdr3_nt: TGTGCCACCAGCGGCCGGACAGGGGGCAATGAGCAGTTCTTC

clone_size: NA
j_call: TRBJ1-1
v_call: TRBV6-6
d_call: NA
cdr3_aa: CASSKQVSTEAFF
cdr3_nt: TGTGCCAGCAGCAAACAGGTTTCCACTGAAGCTTTCTTT

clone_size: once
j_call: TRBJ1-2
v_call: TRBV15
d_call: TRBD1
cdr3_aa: CATSRDGGTGYGYTF
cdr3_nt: TGTGCCACCAGCAGAGATGGGGGGACAGGCTATGGCTACACCTTC

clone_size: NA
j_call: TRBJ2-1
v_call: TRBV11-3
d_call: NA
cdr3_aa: CASSLRAGSSYNEQFF
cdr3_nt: TGTGCCAGCAGCTTAAGGGCGGGGAGCTCCTACAATGAGCAGTTCTTC

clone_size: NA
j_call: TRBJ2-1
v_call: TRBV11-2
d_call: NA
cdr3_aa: CASSLGRGRGSYNEQFF
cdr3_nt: TGTGCCAGCAGCTTAGGGCGGGGTCGCGGCTCCTACAATGAGCAGTTCTTC

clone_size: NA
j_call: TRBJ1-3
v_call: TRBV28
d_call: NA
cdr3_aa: CASSSPGTVGGNTIYF
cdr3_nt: TGTGCCAGCAGTTCACCAGGGACGGTGGGTGGAAACACCATATATTTT

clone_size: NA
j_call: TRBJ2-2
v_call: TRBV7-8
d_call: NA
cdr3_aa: CASNQVDAGELFF
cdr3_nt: TGTGCCAGCAATCAGGTTGACGCCGGGGAGCTGTTTTTT

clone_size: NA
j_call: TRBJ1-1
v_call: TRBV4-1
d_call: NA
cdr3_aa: CASSQGPTVNTEAFF
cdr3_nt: TGCGCCAGCAGCCAAGGTCCCACGGTGAACACTGAAGCTTTCTTT

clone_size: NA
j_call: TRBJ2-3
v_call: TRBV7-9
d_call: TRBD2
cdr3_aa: CASSLAGGPKTDTQYF
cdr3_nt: TGTGCCAGCAGCTTAGCGGGAGGGCCGAAGACAGATACGCAGTATTTT

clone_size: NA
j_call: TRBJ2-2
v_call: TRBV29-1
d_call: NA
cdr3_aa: CSVVDTTGELFF
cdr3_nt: TGCAGCGTTGTGGACACTACCGGGGAGCTGTTTTTT

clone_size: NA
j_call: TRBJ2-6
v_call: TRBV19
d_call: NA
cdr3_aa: CASSISRGDTGANVLTF
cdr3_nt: TGTGCCAGTAGTATCTCCAGGGGCGATACTGGGGCCAACGTCCTGACTTTC

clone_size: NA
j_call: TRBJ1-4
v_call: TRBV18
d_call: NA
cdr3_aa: CASSRGLNEKLFF
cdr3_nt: TGTGCCAGCTCACGGGGACTGAATGAAAAACTGTTTTTT

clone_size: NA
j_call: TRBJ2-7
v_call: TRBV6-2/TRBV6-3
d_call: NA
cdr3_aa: CASSYGRLRGENPYEQYF
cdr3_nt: TGTGCCAGCAGTTACGGTAGGCTTCGCGGAGAGAACCCTTACGAGCAGTACTTC

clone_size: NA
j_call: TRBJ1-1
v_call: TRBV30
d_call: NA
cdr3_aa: CAWSPRRLNTEAFF
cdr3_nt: TGTGCCTGGAGTCCGAGGCGTTTGAACACTGAAGCTTTCTTT

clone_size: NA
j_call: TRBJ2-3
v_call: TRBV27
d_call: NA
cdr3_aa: CASSFLSPSTDTQYF
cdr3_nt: TGTGCCAGCAGTTTTCTGTCTCCTAGCACAGATACGCAGTATTTT

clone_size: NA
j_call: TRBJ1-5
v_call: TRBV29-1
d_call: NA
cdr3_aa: CSVATSNQPQHF
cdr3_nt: TGCAGCGTTGCGACTAGCAATCAGCCCCAGCATTTT

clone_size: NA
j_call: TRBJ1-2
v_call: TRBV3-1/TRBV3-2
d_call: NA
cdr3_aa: CASSQDMWGGYTF
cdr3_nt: TGTGCCAGCAGCCAAGATATGTGGGGAGGCTACACCTTC

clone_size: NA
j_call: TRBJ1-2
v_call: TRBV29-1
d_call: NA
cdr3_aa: CSVVDRTNYGYTF
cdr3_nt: TGCAGCGTTGTGGACAGAACTAACTATGGCTACACCTTC

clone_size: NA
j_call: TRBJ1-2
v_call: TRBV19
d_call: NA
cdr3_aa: CASSQMGPTGYTF
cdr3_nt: TGTGCCAGTAGTCAGATGGGCCCGACTGGCTACACCTTC

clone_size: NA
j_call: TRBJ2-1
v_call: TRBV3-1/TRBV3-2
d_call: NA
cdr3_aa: CASSQWDGYNEQFF
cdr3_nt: TGTGCCAGCAGCCAATGGGACGGTTACAATGAGCAGTTCTTC

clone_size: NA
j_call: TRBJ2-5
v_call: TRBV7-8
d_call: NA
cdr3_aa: CASSLGGGDRARETQYF
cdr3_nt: TGTGCCAGCAGCTTGGGGGGAGGTGACAGGGCGCGAGAGACCCAGTACTTC

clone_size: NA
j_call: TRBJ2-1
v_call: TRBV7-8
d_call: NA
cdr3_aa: CASNLRGPSPYNEQFF
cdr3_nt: TGTGCCAGCAACCTCAGGGGACCCAGTCCTTACAATGAGCAGTTCTTC

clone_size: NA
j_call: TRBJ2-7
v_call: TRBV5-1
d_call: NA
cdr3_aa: CASSLDEWGASSYEQYF
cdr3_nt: TGCGCCAGCAGCTTGGATGAATGGGGGGCTAGTTCCTACGAGCAGTACTTC

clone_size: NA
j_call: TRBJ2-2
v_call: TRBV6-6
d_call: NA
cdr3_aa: CASSYMGPSGELFF
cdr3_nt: TGTGCCAGCAGTTACATGGGACCATCCGGGGAGCTGTTTTTT

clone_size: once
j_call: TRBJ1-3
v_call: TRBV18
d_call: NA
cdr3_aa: CASSPFPTGSSGNTIYF
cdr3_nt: TGTGCCAGCTCACCATTCCCTACAGGCTCCTCTGGAAACACCATATATTTT

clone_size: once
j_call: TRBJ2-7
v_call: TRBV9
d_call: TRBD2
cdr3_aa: CASSVAGSGVPYEQYF
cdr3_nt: TGTGCCAGCAGCGTAGCAGGTAGCGGGGTTCCCTACGAGCAGTACTTC

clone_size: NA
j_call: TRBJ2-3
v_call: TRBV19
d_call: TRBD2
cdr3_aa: CASWEGLTDTQYF
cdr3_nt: TGTGCCAGTTGGGAGGGCCTCACAGATACGCAGTATTTT

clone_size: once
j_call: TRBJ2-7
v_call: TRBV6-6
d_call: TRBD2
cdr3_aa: CASSRSAGDYEQYF
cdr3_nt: TGTGCCAGCAGTCGGTCAGCGGGAGACTACGAGCAGTACTTC

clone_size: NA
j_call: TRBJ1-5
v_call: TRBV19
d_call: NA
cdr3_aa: CASSSDISNQPQHF
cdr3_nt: TGTGCCAGTAGTAGTGACATAAGCAATCAGCCCCAGCATTTT

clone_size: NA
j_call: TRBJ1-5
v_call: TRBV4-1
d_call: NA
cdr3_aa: CASSLQGQPQHF
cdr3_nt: TGCGCCAGCAGCCTTCAGGGTCAGCCCCAGCATTTT

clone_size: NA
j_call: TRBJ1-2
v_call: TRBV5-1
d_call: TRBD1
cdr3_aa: CASSLGTGDGYTF
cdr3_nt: TGCGCCAGCAGCTTGGGGACAGGGGATGGCTACACCTTC

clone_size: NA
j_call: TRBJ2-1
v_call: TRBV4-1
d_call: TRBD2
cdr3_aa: CASSHGLAGLTYNEQFF
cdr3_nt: TGCGCCAGCAGCCACGGGTTAGCGGGATTGACCTACAATGAGCAGTTCTTC

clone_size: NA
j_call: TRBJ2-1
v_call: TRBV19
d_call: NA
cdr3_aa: CASSMENWGEQFF
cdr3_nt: TGTGCCAGTAGTATGGAAAATTGGGGTGAGCAGTTCTTC

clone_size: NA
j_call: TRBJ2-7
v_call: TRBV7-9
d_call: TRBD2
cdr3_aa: CASSGTSGRLAYEQYF
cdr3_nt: TGTGCCAGCAGCGGGACTAGCGGGAGGCTAGCCTACGAGCAGTACTTC

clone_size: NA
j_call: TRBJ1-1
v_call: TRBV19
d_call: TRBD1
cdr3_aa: CASSSNRGNTEAFF
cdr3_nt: TGTGCCAGTAGTTCAAACAGGGGTAACACTGAAGCTTTCTTT

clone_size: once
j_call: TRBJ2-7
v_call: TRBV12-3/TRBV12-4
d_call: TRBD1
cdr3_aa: CASSAGTGVLYF
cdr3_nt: TGTGCCAGCAGCGCTGGGACAGGAGTACTGTACTTC